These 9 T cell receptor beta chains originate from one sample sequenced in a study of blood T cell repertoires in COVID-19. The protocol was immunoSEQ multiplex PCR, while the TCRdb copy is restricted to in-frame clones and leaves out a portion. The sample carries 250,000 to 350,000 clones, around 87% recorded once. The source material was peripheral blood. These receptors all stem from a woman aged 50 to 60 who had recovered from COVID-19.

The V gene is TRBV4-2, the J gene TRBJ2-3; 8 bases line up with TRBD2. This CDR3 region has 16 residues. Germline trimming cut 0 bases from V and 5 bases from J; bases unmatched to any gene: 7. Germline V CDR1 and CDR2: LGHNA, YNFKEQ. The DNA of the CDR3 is TGTGCCAGCAGCCAAGATTGGGGAGCGGGAGAAGATACGCAGTATTTT. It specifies CASSQDWGAGEDTQYF.

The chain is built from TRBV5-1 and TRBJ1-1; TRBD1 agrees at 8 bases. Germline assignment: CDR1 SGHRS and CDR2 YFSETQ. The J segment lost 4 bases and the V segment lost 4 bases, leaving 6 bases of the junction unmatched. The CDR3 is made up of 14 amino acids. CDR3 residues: CASSPGGAGTEAFF. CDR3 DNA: TGCGCCAGCAGCCCAGGGGGCGCGGGCACTGAAGCTTTCTTT.

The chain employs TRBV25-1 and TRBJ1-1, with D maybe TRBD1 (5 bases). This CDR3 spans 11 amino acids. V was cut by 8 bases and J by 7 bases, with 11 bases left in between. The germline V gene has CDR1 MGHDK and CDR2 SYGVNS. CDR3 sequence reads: CASRQTREAFF. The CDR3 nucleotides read TGTGCCAGCCGACAGACGCGTGAAGCTTTCTTT.

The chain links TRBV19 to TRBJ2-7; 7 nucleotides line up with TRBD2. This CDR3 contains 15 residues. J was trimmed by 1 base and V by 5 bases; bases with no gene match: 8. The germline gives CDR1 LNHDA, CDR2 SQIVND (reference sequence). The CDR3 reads CASSSRGGWSYEQYF. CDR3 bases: TGTGCCAGTAGTTCCCGGGGAGGGTGGTCCTACGAGCAGTACTTC.

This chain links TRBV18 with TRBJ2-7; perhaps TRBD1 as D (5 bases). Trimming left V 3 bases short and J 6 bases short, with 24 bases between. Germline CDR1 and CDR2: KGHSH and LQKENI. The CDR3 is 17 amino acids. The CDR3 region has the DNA TGTGCCAGCTCACCCCGAGTCCCCAGGGATGGTATCGGCGAGCAGTACTTC. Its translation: CASSPRVPRDGIGEQYF.

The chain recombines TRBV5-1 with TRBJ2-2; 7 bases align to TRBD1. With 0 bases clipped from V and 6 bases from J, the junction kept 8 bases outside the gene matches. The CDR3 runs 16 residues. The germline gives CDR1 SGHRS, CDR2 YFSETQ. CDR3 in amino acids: CASSLVTGLEPGELFF. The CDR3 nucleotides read TGCGCCAGCAGCTTGGTGACAGGGTTAGAACCCGGGGAGCTGTTTTTT.

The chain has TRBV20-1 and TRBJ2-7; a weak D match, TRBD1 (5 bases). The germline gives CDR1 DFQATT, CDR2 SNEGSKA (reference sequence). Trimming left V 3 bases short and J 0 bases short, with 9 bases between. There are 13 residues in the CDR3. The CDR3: CSASKDNSYEQYF. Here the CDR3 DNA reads TGCAGTGCTAGTAAGGACAACTCCTACGAGCAGTACTTC.

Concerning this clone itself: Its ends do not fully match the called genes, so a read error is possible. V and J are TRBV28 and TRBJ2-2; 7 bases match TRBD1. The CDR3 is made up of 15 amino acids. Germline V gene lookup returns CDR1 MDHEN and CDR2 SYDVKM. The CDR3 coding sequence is TGTGCCAGCAGTTTCCCCAGGGGGAACGCCGGGGAGCTGTTTTTT. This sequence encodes CASSFPRGNAGELFF.

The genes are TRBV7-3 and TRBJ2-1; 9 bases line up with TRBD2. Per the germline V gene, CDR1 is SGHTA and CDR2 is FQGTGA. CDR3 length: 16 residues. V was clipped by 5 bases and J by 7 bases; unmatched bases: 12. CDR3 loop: CASSERAGGPWNEQFF. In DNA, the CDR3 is TGTGCCAGCAGCGAAAGGGCGGGAGGGCCTTGGAATGAGCAGTTCTTC.